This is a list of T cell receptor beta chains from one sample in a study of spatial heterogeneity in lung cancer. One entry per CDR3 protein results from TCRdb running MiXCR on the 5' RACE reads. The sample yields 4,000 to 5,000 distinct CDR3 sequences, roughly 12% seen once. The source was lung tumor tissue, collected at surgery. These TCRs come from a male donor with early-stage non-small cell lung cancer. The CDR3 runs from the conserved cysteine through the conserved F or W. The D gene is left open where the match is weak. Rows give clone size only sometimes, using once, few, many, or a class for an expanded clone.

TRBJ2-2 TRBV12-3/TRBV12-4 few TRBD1 CASKPRGQNTGELFF TGTGCCAGCAAGCCAAGGGGGCAGAACACCGGGGAGCTGTTTTTT
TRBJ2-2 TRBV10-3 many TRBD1 CAITSGQGNTGELFF TGTGCCATCACCTCGGGACAGGGTAACACCGGGGAGCTGTTTTTT
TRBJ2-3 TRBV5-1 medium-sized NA CASAVGRALTDTQYF TGCGCCAGCGCTGTTGGACGGGCCCTCACAGATACGCAGTATTTT
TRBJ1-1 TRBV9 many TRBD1 CASSVDGTVRSGGTEAFF TGTGCCAGCAGCGTAGATGGGACAGTAAGATCTGGGGGCACTGAAGCTTTCTTT
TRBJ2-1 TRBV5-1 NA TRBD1 CASSATGTDAEQFF TGCGCCAGCAGCGCGACCGGGACAGACGCTGAGCAGTTCTTC
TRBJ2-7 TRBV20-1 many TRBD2 CSAREVAGLPYEQYF TGCAGTGCGAGAGAGGTAGCGGGCCTTCCCTACGAGCAGTACTTC
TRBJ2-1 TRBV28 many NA CASSFVTSLGTYNEQFF TGTGCCAGCAGTTTTGTTACTAGCCTTGGGACCTACAATGAGCAGTTCTTC
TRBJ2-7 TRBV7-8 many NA CASSSRETYEQYF TGTGCCAGCAGCTCCAGGGAAACCTACGAGCAGTACTTC
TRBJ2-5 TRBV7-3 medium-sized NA CASSRGDQETQYF TGTGCCAGCAGCCGAGGGGACCAAGAGACCCAGTACTTC
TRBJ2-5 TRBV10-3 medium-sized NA CAISRAGDPQETQYF TGTGCCATCAGTCGAGCCGGGGATCCCCAAGAGACCCAGTACTTC
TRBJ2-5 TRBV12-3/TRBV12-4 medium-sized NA CASSLGGSQETQYF TGTGCCAGCAGTTTAGGCGGAAGCCAAGAGACCCAGTACTTC
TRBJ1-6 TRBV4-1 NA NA CASSQSVPEYNSPLHF TGCGCCAGCAGCCAAAGCGTCCCCGAGTATAATTCACCCCTCCACTTT
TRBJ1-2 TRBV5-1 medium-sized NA CASSPAGSENYGYTF TGCGCCAGCAGCCCGGCAGGATCCGAGAACTATGGCTACACCTTC
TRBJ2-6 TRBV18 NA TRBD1 CASSPGQGASGANVLTF TGTGCCAGCTCCCCGGGACAGGGGGCATCTGGGGCCAACGTCCTGACTTTC
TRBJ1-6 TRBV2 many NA CASRGTGSNSPLHF TGTGCCAGCAGAGGCACAGGGTCGAATTCACCCCTCCACTTT
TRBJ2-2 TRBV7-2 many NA CASSLEATSTGELFF TGTGCCAGCAGCTTAGAAGCCACAAGCACCGGGGAGCTGTTTTTT
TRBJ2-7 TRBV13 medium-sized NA CASSPRGYEQYF TGTGCCAGCAGCCCCCGGGGCTACGAGCAGTACTTC
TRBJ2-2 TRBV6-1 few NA CASSARRVDTGELFF TGTGCCAGCAGTGCCCGCAGGGTGGACACCGGGGAGCTGTTTTTT
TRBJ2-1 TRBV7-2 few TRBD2 CASSLDGGENEQFF TGTGCCAGCAGCTTAGACGGGGGGGAAAATGAGCAGTTCTTC
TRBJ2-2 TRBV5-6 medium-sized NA CASGRDPNTGELFF TGTGCCTCCGGACGGGATCCGAACACCGGGGAGCTGTTTTTT
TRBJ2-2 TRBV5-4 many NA CASRTGTLANTGELFF TGTGCCAGCAGAACCGGGACACTAGCGAACACCGGGGAGCTGTTTTTT
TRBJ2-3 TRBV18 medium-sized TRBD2 CASSKATSGGTDTQYF TGTGCCAGCTCAAAAGCCACTAGCGGGGGAACAGATACGCAGTATTTT
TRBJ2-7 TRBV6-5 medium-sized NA CASSEQGNSYEQYF TGTGCCAGCAGTGAACAGGGTAACAGCTACGAGCAGTACTTC
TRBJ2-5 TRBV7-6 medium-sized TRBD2 CASSLIGGRQETQYF TGTGCCAGCAGCTTAATCGGCGGGAGGCAGGAGACCCAGTACTTC
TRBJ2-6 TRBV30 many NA CAWSRQAAGANVLTF TGTGCCTGGAGTCGACAGGCAGCTGGGGCCAACGTCCTGACTTTC
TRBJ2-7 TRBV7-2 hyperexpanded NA CASSFPNYEQYF TGTGCCAGCAGCTTCCCAAACTACGAGCAGTACTTC
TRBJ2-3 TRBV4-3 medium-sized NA CASSQDLRAHPTDTQYF TGCGCCAGCAGCCAAGATCTGCGGGCCCATCCCACAGATACGCAGTATTTT
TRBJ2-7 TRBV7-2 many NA CASSPRTAPSEQYF TGTGCCAGCAGTCCCAGAACGGCCCCTTCCGAGCAGTACTTC
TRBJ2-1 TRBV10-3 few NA CAISDYQEQFF TGTGCCATCAGTGATTATCAAGAGCAGTTCTTC
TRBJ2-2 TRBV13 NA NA CASSSKSNTGELFF TGTGCCAGCAGCTCTAAGTCGAACACCGGGGAGCTGTTTTTT
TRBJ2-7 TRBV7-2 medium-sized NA CASSLGTGKYEQYF TGTGCCAGCAGCTTAGGGACCGGGAAATACGAGCAGTACTTC
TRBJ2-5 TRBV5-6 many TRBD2 CASSPRTSGRNQETQYF TGTGCCAGCAGCCCACGGACTAGCGGGAGGAACCAAGAGACCCAGTACTTC
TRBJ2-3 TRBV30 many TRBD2 CAWRLAGAGTQYF TGTGCCTGGCGACTAGCGGGAGCTGGTACGCAGTATTTT
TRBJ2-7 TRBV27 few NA CASSSRDFTYEQYF TGTGCCAGCAGTTCCCGGGACTTCACCTACGAGCAGTACTTC
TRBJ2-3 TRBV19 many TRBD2 CASSIEAGGDTQYF TGTGCCAGTAGTATCGAAGCGGGAGGGGATACGCAGTATTTT
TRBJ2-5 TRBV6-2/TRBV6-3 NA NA CASGDDSRTQYF TGTGCCAGTGGGGATGACAGCCGGACCCAGTACTTC
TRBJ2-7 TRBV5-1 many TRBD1 CASSAGTGLTYEQYF TGCGCCAGCAGCGCCGGGACAGGGTTAACCTACGAGCAGTACTTC
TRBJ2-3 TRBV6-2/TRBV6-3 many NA CATTSEGATDTQYF TGTGCCACCACGAGCGAGGGAGCCACAGATACGCAGTATTTT
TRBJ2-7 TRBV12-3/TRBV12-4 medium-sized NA CASSPGSEQYF TGTGCCAGCAGTCCAGGTTCCGAGCAGTACTTC
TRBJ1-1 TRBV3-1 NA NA CASSRMGTEAFF TGTGCCAGCAGCCGAATGGGGACTGAAGCTTTCTTT
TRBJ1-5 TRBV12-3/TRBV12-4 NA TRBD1 CASTRTGGNQPQHF TGTGCCAGCACCCGGACAGGGGGCAATCAGCCCCAGCATTTT
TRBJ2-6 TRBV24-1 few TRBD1 CATSDRQGASGANVLTF TGTGCCACCAGTGATCGGCAGGGGGCCTCTGGGGCCAACGTCCTGACTTTC
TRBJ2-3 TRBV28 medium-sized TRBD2 CASSRTSGPTDTQYF TGTGCCAGCAGCCGTACTAGCGGGCCCACAGATACGCAGTATTTT
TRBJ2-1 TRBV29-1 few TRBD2 CSASLAGGGIDEQFF TGCAGCGCCAGCTTAGCGGGAGGGGGAATAGATGAGCAGTTCTTC
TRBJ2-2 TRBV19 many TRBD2 CASSIDLSGGPSELFF TGTGCCAGTAGTATAGATCTTAGCGGGGGACCCTCAGAGCTGTTTTTT
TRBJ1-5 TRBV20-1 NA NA CSAIKGSAFQPQHF TGCAGTGCTATCAAGGGCAGCGCATTTCAGCCCCAGCATTTT
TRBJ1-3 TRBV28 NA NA CASNPQVSRNTIYF TGTGCCAGCAACCCACAGGTTTCTAGAAACACCATATATTTT
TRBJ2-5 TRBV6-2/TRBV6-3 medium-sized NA CASSYSNRQGRETQYF TGTGCCAGCAGTTACTCGAATCGGCAGGGCCGGGAGACCCAGTACTTC
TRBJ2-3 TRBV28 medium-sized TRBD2 CASSLLAREGPRDTQYF TGTGCCAGCAGTTTATTAGCGCGGGAGGGCCCGAGAGATACGCAGTATTTT